A single sample gave rise to the 11 T cell receptor beta chains below, sequenced in a study of cytomegalovirus exposure and HLA in healthy donors. Researchers ran the PCR with 60 Vbeta and 13 Jbeta primers. Sequencing used immunoSEQ multiplex PCR; TCRdb keeps in-frame clones, though not all of them. Of some 90,000 clones in the sample, around 74% are singletons; the top ten hold roughly 13%. The specimen sequenced was PBMCs. Every receptor here comes from a woman between 70 and 85 years old in good health and CMV-seropositive.

V is TRBV6-1 and J is TRBJ2-5; no definite D call. Germline V gene data show CDR1 as MNHNS and CDR2 as SASEGT. CDR3 length: 13 residues. V was trimmed by 10 bases and J by 5 bases, leaving 17 bases between them. The CDR3, as DNA: TGTGCCACCAGGCTGGGCATCAGTGAGACCCAGTACTTC. Protein sequence: CATRLGISETQYF.

This chain connects TRBV6-6 to TRBJ1-1; D is ambiguous. This CDR3 is 13 amino acids long. Trimming took off 7 bases at V and 3 bases at J, with 12 bases between the two ends. Germline CDR1 is MNHNY and CDR2 is SVGAGI (reference sequence). The CDR3 spells CASTTPYDTEAFF. As DNA, the CDR3 is TGTGCCAGCACAACCCCCTACGACACTGAAGCTTTCTTT.

This clone was detected only a few times. The chain combines TRBV11-2 with TRBJ1-2, with 12 positions matching TRBD1. Unmatched junction bases numbered 6, after V lost 3 bases and J lost 7 bases. Germline-derived CDR1 and CDR2 are SGHAT and FQNNGV. This CDR3 has 15 residues. CDR3 loop: CASSFGTGGFSGYTF. In nucleotides, the CDR3 is TGTGCCAGCAGCTTCGGGACAGGGGGCTTCTCTGGCTACACCTTC.

The CDR3 reads CASSPGLAGARGTGELFF. The CDR3 DNA reads as TGTGCCAGCAGCCCCGGACTAGCGGGGGCCCGGGGAACCGGGGAGCTGTTTTTT. The chain carries TRBV9 and TRBJ2-2, with 13 bases fitting TRBD2. Looked up from germline, CDR1 is SGDLS and CDR2 is YYNGEE. This CDR3 spans 18 amino acids. The ends lost 4 bases at V and 5 bases at J; junction bases unmatched: 11.

A few counts support this clone. V and J are TRBV5-1 and TRBJ2-1; 9 bases are a match to TRBD1. CDR1 is SGHRS, CDR2 YFSETQ, per germline. This CDR3 has 18 residues. J gave up 4 bases and V 2 bases, and 13 bases lay outside the gene matches. The CDR3 spells CASSFTGGVSTIYNEQFF. The CDR3 DNA reads TGCGCCAGCAGCTTTACAGGGGGCGTAAGTACGATTTACAATGAGCAGTTCTTC.

The chain recombines TRBV29-1 with TRBJ2-6, with 8 bases that match TRBD2. The germline CDR1 and CDR2 sequences are SQVTM and ANQGSEA. After removal of 5 bases from V and 4 bases from J, the junction contained 4 bases not matched to a gene. The CDR3 consists of 14 residues. The CDR3 protein is CSVFGGEGANVLTF. CDR3 DNA sequence: TGCAGCGTTTTCGGGGGGGAGGGGGCCAACGTCCTGACTTTC.

The genes are TRBV6-5 and TRBJ2-7; D possibly corresponds to TRBD2 (5 bases). Germline values: CDR1 MNHEY, CDR2 SVGAGI. The CDR3 contains 13 residues. V lost 7 bases and J 2 bases, leaving 12 bases between the germline ends. The CDR3 spells CASKRGQTYEQYF. The CDR3 DNA is TGTGCCAGCAAAAGAGGGCAGACCTACGAGCAGTACTTC.

The V call is TRBV15, the J call TRBJ2-7; 7 nucleotides match TRBD2. The germline CDR1 and CDR2 sequences are LNHNV and YYDKDF (reference sequence). V was clipped by 2 bases and J by 5 bases; unmatched bases: 3. The CDR3 runs 13 residues. The CDR3 DNA sequence: TGTGCCACCAGCAGACCGACTAGCAACGAGCAGTACTTC. It is translated as CATSRPTSNEQYF. The full variable domain, rest sourced from reference TRBV15 and TRBJ2-7, is DAMVIQNPRYQVTQFGKPVTLSCSQTLNHNVMYWYQQKSSQAPKLLFHYYDKDFNNEADTPDNFQSRRPNTSFCFLDIRSPGLGDTAMYLCATSRPTSNEQYFGPGTRLTVT.

The J gene is TRBJ2-5, the V gene TRBV10-1; D gene unclear. The CDR3 is 13 residues long. Per germline, CDR1 WNHNN and CDR2 SYGVQD (reference sequence). V was cut by 0 bases and J by 5 bases, with 7 bases left in between. The CDR3 coding sequence is TGCGCCAGCAGTGAGTCCCTCGGGGAGACCCAGTACTTC. Its protein product is CASSESLGETQYF.

The genes are TRBV5-1 and TRBJ2-2, with D possibly matching TRBD2 (5 bases). Trimming shortened V by 6 bases and J by 4 bases, and 16 bases separated the two germline ends. Germline CDR1 SGHRS, CDR2 YFSETQ. This CDR3 region has 15 residues. CDR3: CASTDGRVATGELFF. The CDR3, as DNA: TGCGCCAGCACCGACGGGCGGGTTGCCACCGGGGAGCTGTTTTTT.

V usage is TRBV12-5 and J usage is TRBJ2-2; no clear D gene. CDR1 and CDR2 from the germline V gene are LGHNT and FRNRAP. V was clipped by 6 bases and J by 0 bases, with 8 bases between them. The CDR3 is 14 amino acids. The CDR3 protein is CASGQSANTGELFF. The CDR3 DNA is TGTGCTAGTGGCCAGTCCGCGAACACCGGGGAGCTGTTTTTT.